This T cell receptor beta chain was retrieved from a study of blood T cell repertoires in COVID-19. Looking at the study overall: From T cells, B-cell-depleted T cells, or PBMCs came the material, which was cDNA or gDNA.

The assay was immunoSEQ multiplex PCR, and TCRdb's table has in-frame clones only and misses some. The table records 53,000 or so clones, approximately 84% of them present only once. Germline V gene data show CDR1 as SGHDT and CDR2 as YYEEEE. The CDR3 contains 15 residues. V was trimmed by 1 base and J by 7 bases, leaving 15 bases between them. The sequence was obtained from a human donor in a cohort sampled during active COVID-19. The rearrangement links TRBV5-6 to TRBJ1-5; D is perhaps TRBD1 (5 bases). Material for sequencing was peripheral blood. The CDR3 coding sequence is TGTGCCAGCAGCTTGCGAGGGAGGGGAGAACAGCCCCAGCATTTT. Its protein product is CASSLRGRGEQPQHF.